This entry features one TCR beta chain sequence. This CDR3 is 17 amino acids long. Unmatched junction bases numbered 6, after V lost 5 bases and J lost 1 base. The germline CDR1 and CDR2 sequences are SEHNR and FQNEAQ (reference sequence). Those enrolled, adults aged roughly 18 to 100 years, came from about two dozen US areas. Participant-given clinical history determined each cohort assignment. Resolution of symptoms, clearance, or two negative PCRs was present in recovered Cohort 3 donors. Some clones are missing from TCRdb's copy, which holds only in-frame ones; the method was immunoSEQ multiplex PCR. The sample includes 300,000 or so clones, more than 80% of them seen just once. These data come from a study of blood T cell repertoires in COVID-19. The wider study: Sources were T cells, B-cell-depleted T cells, or PBMCs; the material itself was cDNA or gDNA.

The TCR comes from a woman younger than 45 who had recovered from COVID-19. Sequencing was carried out using PBMCs or T cells enriched from blood (not recorded which). The J gene is TRBJ2-2, the V gene TRBV7-9; 11 positions agree with TRBD1. The CDR3 DNA reads as TGTGCCAGCAGCAAAGGACAGGGGGCACTGAACACCGGGGAGCTGTTTTTT. Protein sequence: CASSKGQGALNTGELFF.